This T cell receptor (beta chain) was obtained from a study of cytomegalovirus exposure and HLA in healthy donors. Study at large: Of all 400 or so donors who were genotyped, roughly 81% belonged to the Caucasian-associated ancestry cluster. Study conclusions and caveats: For most TCR beta V segments, an earlier analysis put the productive rate at about 90% or about 30% of the time. Indistinguishability led to the exclusion of some V segments, TRBV6-2 and TRBV6-3 included. In a later analysis, about 17,000 TCR beta sequences were associated with HLA alleles at 0.05 false discovery rate.

PCR employed 60 Vbeta and 13 Jbeta primers. Only in-frame clones appear in the TCRdb table, and some are missing; sequencing was by immunoSEQ multiplex PCR. The sample holds roughly 110,000 clones, under 70% seen once. Comment on this clone: Its cognate antigen is unknown. The CDR3 end shows no conserved phenylalanine or tryptophan, and so a read error is likely.

V was pared by 4 bases and J by 1 base, with 14 bases between. The CDR3 is 15 residues long. CDR1 and CDR2 from the germline V gene are SGHRS and YFSETQ. The chain combines TRBV5-1 with TRBJ1-1; TRBD1 is a possible D gene (6 bases). The source of this sequence is a young man in good health and CMV-seropositive. Material for sequencing was PBMCs. The CDR3, as DNA: TGCGCCAGCAGCCCCTGGACAGTTAAGAACACTGAAGCTTTCCTT. Encoded protein: CASSPWTVKNTEAFL.